This T cell receptor (beta chain) came from a study of T cell responses to AZD1222 COVID-19 vaccine. The assay was immunoSEQ multiplex PCR, and TCRdb's table has in-frame clones only and misses some. The repertoire includes more than 100,000 clones, 85% to 95% of them detected once, and approximately 5.4% sits in the top ten. Points on this clone: Its antigen is not known.

V was cut by 6 bases and J by 3 bases, with 11 bases left in between. The CDR3 contains 13 residues. Germline V CDR1 and CDR2: MNHEY, SVGAGI. Study findings and constraints: There were vaccine-associated CD4 TCRs across spike, dominant at 160-218 and 743-854.

The gene calls are TRBV6-5 and TRBJ1-1, with D unresolved. The sequence was collected from an adult in good health. Sequences were derived from peripheral blood, sampled on day 0 of AZD1222 vaccination. CDR3 protein: CASSRLVYTEAFF. In DNA form, the CDR3 reads TGTGCCAGCAGCCGGCTTGTCTACACTGAAGCTTTCTTT.